A selection of T cell receptor beta chains follows, all from one sample in a study of OX40 agonist ivuxolimab in advanced cancers. Data came from immunoSEQ multiplex PCR; TCRdb stores just in-frame clones and leaves some out. The repertoire has 60,000 to 90,000 clones, 70% to 85% of them found once; the top ten carry around 0.44%. The sequences come from CD4+ or CD8+ T cells sorted from blood, collected in a trial of the OX40 agonist ivuxolimab. These receptors all stem from an adult with an advanced solid tumor such as melanoma, head and neck, liver or kidney cancer. The CDR3 runs from the conserved cysteine through the conserved F or W. Fields, in order: clone size, V gene, D gene, J gene, CDR3 protein, CDR3 DNA. The D gene is left open where the match is weak. Clone size is shown for a subset of rows, as once, few, many or a class of expanded clone.

clone_size: -
v_call: TRBV25-1
d_call: -
j_call: TRBJ1-1
cdr3_aa: CASSEGGGSKAEAFF
cdr3_nt: TGTGCCAGCAGTGAAGGAGGGGGGAGTAAGGCTGAAGCTTTCTTT

clone_size: -
v_call: TRBV11-3
d_call: -
j_call: TRBJ2-2
cdr3_aa: CASSFPARARGLTGELFF
cdr3_nt: TGTGCCAGCAGCTTCCCAGCTAGGGCGCGGGGGCTCACCGGGGAGCTGTTTTTT

clone_size: few
v_call: TRBV5-1
d_call: TRBD1
j_call: TRBJ1-2
cdr3_aa: CASRPPGQNYGYTF
cdr3_nt: TGCGCCAGCAGGCCTCCGGGACAGAACTATGGCTACACCTTC

clone_size: once
v_call: TRBV7-2
d_call: -
j_call: TRBJ2-5
cdr3_aa: CASSLALASQETQYF
cdr3_nt: TGTGCCAGCAGCTTAGCGCTAGCGTCTCAAGAGACCCAGTACTTC

clone_size: -
v_call: TRBV28
d_call: TRBD1
j_call: TRBJ2-6
cdr3_aa: CASQTGGVTGANVLTF
cdr3_nt: TGTGCCAGCCAGACAGGGGGCGTCACTGGGGCCAACGTCCTGACTTTC

clone_size: -
v_call: TRBV5-1
d_call: -
j_call: TRBJ2-7
cdr3_aa: CASSGGTLYEQYF
cdr3_nt: TGCGCCAGCAGCGGCGGGACACTCTACGAGCAGTACTTC

clone_size: -
v_call: TRBV19
d_call: -
j_call: TRBJ2-7
cdr3_aa: CASSPPGARYEQYF
cdr3_nt: TGTGCCAGTAGCCCCCCCGGGGCTCGGTACGAGCAGTACTTC

clone_size: -
v_call: TRBV5-1
d_call: -
j_call: TRBJ2-1
cdr3_aa: CASSTGQFGEQFF
cdr3_nt: TGCGCCAGCAGCACCGGACAGTTTGGTGAGCAGTTCTTC

clone_size: -
v_call: TRBV19
d_call: TRBD1
j_call: TRBJ2-7
cdr3_aa: CASSPGQGAYEQYF
cdr3_nt: TGTGCCAGTAGCCCGGGACAGGGGGCCTACGAGCAGTACTTC

clone_size: -
v_call: TRBV5-1
d_call: -
j_call: TRBJ1-4
cdr3_aa: CASSLVGGSNEKLFF
cdr3_nt: TGCGCCAGCAGCTTGGTCGGGGGGTCTAATGAAAAACTGTTTTTT

clone_size: -
v_call: TRBV6-6
d_call: -
j_call: TRBJ1-5
cdr3_aa: CASRADSRNQPQHF
cdr3_nt: TGTGCCAGCAGGGCGGACAGCCGGAATCAGCCCCAGCATTTT

clone_size: few
v_call: TRBV6-6
d_call: -
j_call: TRBJ2-7
cdr3_aa: CASTLPGINYEQYF
cdr3_nt: TGTGCCAGCACCCTCCCGGGGATTAACTACGAGCAGTACTTC

clone_size: -
v_call: TRBV18
d_call: -
j_call: TRBJ2-5
cdr3_aa: CASSPGLEETQYF
cdr3_nt: TGTGCCAGCTCACCAGGGCTAGAGGAGACCCAGTACTTC

clone_size: -
v_call: TRBV19
d_call: -
j_call: TRBJ1-2
cdr3_aa: CASSIGQGAYGYTF
cdr3_nt: TGTGCCAGTAGTATCGGCCAGGGAGCCTATGGCTACACCTTC

clone_size: -
v_call: TRBV7-3
d_call: -
j_call: TRBJ2-1
cdr3_aa: CASSLTRERYNEQFF
cdr3_nt: TGTGCCAGCAGCTTAACACGGGAGAGGTACAATGAGCAGTTCTTC

clone_size: -
v_call: TRBV7-9
d_call: -
j_call: TRBJ1-2
cdr3_aa: CASNSMAGRIYGYTF
cdr3_nt: TGTGCCAGCAACTCGATGGCGGGACGAATCTATGGCTACACCTTC

clone_size: -
v_call: TRBV7-2
d_call: -
j_call: TRBJ1-3
cdr3_aa: CASSLTDRPGNTIYF
cdr3_nt: TGTGCCAGCAGCTTAACTGACCGCCCGGGGAACACCATATATTTT

clone_size: once
v_call: TRBV27
d_call: -
j_call: TRBJ2-1
cdr3_aa: CASSLSAGLYNEQFF
cdr3_nt: TGTGCCAGCAGTTTATCCGCGGGCCTATACAATGAGCAGTTCTTC